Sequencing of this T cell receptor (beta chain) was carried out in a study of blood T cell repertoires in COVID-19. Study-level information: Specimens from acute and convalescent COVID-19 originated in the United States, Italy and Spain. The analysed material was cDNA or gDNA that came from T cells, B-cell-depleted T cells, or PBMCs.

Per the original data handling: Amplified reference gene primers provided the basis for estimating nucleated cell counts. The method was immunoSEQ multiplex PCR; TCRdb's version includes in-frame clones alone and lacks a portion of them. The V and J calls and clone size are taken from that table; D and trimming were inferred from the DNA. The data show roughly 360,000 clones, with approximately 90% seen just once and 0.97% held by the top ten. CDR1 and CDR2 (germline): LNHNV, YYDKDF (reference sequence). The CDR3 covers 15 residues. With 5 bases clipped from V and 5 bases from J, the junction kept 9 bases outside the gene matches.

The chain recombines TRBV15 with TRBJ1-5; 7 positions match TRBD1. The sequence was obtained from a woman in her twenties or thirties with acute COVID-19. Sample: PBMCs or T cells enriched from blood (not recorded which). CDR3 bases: TGTGCCACCAGCCTCGTGAGACAGGGTGATCAGCCCCAGCATTTT. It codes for CATSLVRQGDQPQHF.